This T cell receptor beta chain was observed in a study of long-term antiretroviral therapy in people with HIV. Looking at the study overall: There is a gap of about a decade between the earliest samples and the later 2015 immediate-ART recommendation.

Survey-level resolution applied to immunoSEQ assay v3.0. Some clones are missing from TCRdb's copy, which holds only in-frame ones; the method was immunoSEQ multiplex PCR. The top ten clones hold under 7.5% of a sample with around 20,000 clones, less than 85% of them seen once. Worth noting for this clone: Its antigen is unknown.

V was cut by 2 bases and J by 2 bases, with 11 bases left in between. Germline CDR1 MNHEY, CDR2 SVGAGI. The CDR3 covers 15 residues. HIV-positive participants all received treatment in the United States. The samples, holding about 1-11 million cryopreserved PBMC, were thawed before DNA extraction was carried out. The study's findings and limits: Within the repertoire, clones expanded before ART were dominant at all time points.

This TCR came from a man younger than 30 with HIV. The chain uses TRBV6-5 and TRBJ2-3; D remains ambiguous. The material was unsorted PBMCs, obtained at the start of antiretroviral therapy, before treatment. The CDR3 loop is CASSYKVSPTDTQYF. The DNA for the CDR3 is TGTGCCAGCAGTTACAAGGTCAGCCCCACAGATACGCAGTATTTT.